There are a few counts of the clone carrying this TCR beta chain. This sample stems from a study of T cells in Graves' hyperthyroidism and ophthalmopathy. Each person with ophthalmopathy scored at least 3 on the Clinical Activity Score, reached NOSPECS grade 4 or higher, and had been ill under 3 months. Reasons for excluding patients were uncontrolled infection, other autoimmune disease, pregnancy or lactation. Fresh peripheral blood, roughly 9.6 ml, was the source of the PBMCs. CDR3 length: 13 residues. Germline assignment: CDR1 LNHDA and CDR2 SQIVND (reference sequence). Trimming shortened V by 8 bases and J by 6 bases, and 15 bases separated the two germline ends. RNA transcripts served as the template for amplifying TCR beta CDR3 regions. Carried out on the TCR CDR3, a first-round RT-PCR used the HTBI primer set. Using its own MiXCR run on the multiplex PCR reads, TCRdb lists one record per CDR3 protein. This table holds some 370,000 distinct CDR3 sequences, over 12% found once.

The specimen was blood. The J gene is TRBJ2-3, the V gene TRBV19; D is unclear. The origin of this receptor is a middle-aged man with Graves' ophthalmopathy. The CDR3 loop is CASRRTQTDTQYF. CDR3 bases: TGTGCCAGTCGAAGAACCCAGACCGATACGCAGTATTTT.